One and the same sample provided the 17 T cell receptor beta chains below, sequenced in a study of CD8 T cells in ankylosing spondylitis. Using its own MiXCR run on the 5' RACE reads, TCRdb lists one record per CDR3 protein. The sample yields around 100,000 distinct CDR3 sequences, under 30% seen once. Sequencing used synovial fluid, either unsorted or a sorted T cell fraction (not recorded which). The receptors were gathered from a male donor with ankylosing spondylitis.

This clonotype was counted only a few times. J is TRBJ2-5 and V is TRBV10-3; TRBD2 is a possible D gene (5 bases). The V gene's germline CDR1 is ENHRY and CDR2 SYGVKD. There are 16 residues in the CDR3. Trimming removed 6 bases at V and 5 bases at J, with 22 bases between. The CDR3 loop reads CAISEAATTLRETQYF. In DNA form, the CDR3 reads TGTGCCATCAGCGAAGCGGCGACCACCCTCCGGGAGACCCAGTACTTC.

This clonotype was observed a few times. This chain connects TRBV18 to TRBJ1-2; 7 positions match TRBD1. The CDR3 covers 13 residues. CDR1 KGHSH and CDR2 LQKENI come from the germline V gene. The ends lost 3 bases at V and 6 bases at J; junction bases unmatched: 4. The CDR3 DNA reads TGTGCCAGCTCACCGAACAGGGGTGATGGCTACACCTTC. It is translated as CASSPNRGDGYTF.

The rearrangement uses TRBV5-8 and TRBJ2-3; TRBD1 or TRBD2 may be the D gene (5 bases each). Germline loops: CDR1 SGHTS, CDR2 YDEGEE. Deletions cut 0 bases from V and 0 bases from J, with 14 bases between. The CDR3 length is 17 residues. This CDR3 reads CASSLGSGTRSTDTQYF. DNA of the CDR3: TGTGCCAGCAGCTTGGGATCCGGGACCCGGAGCACAGATACGCAGTATTTT.

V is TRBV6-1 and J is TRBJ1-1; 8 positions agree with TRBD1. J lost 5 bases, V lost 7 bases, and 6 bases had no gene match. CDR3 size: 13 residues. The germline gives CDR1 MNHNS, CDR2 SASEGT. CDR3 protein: CASTRTGSTEAFF. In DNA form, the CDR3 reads TGTGCCAGCACCCGGACAGGGAGTACTGAAGCTTTCTTT.

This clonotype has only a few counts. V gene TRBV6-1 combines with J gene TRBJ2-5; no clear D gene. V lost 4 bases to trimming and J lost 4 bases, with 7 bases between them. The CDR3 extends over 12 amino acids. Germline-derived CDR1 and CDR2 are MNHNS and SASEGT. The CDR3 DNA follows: TGTGCCAGCAGTGGAGGTCCAGAGACCCAGTACTTC. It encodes CASSGGPETQYF.

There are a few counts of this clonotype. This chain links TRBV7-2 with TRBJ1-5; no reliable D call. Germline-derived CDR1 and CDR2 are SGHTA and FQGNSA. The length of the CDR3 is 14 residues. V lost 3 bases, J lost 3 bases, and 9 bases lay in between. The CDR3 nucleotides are TGTGCCAGCAGCTTCTCAGGCCCCAATCAGCCCCAGCATTTT. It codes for CASSFSGPNQPQHF.

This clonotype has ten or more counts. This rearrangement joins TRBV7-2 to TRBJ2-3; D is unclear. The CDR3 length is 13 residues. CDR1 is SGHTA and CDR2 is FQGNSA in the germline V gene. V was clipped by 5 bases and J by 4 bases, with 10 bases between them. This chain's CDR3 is CASSPSFADTQYF. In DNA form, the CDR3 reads TGTGCCAGCAGCCCCTCGTTTGCAGATACGCAGTATTTT.

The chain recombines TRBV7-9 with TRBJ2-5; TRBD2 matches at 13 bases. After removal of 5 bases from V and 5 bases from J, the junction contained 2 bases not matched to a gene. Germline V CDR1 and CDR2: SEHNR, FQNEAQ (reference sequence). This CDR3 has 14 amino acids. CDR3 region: CASSKTSGRETQYF. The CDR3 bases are TGTGCCAGCAGCAAGACTAGCGGGAGGGAGACCCAGTACTTC.

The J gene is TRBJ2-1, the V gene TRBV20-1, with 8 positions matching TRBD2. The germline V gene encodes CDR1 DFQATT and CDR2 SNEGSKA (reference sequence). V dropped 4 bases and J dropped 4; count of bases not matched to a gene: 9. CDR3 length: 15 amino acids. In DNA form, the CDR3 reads TGCAGTGCTAAGATAGCCGGGAGGGATTACAATGAGCAGTTCTTC. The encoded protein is CSAKIAGRDYNEQFF.

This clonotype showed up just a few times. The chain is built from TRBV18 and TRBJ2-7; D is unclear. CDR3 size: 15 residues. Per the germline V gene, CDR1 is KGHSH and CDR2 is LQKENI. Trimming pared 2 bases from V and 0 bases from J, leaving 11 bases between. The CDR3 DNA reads TGTGCCAGCTCACCAGTCCGTTCTAGCTCCTACGAGCAGTACTTC. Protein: CASSPVRSSSYEQYF.

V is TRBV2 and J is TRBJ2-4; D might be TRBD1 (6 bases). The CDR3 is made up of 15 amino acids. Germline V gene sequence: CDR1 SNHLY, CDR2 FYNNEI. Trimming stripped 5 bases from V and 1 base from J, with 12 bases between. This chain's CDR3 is CASSSQGLAKNIQYF. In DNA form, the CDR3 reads TGTGCCAGCAGTAGTCAGGGGCTTGCCAAAAACATTCAGTACTTC.

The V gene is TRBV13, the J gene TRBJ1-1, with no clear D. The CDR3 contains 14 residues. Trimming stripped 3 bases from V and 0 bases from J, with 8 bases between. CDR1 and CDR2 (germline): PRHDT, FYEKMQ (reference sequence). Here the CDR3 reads CASSFGGLNTEAFF. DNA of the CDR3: TGTGCCAGCAGCTTCGGCGGATTGAACACTGAAGCTTTCTTT.

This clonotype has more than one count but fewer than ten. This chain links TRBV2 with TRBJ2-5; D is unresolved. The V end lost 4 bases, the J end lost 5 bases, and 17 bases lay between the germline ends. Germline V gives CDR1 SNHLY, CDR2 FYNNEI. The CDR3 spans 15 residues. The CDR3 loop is CASSADLSGRETQYF. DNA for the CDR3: TGTGCCAGCAGTGCGGACCTGTCCGGACGGGAGACCCAGTACTTC.

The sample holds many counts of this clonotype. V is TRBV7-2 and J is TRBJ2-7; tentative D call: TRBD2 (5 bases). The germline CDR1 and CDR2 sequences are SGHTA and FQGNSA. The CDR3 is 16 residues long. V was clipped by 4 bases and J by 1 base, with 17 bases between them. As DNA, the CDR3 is TGTGCCAGCAGCTCCGAGCGGTTAGGAATTTCCTACGAGCAGTACTTC. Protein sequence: CASSSERLGISYEQYF.

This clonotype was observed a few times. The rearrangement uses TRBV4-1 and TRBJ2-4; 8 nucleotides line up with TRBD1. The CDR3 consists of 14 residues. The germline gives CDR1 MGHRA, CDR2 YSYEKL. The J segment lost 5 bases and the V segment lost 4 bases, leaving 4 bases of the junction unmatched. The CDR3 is CASSPRDRQNIQYF. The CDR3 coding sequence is TGCGCCAGCAGCCCCCGGGACAGGCAAAACATTCAGTACTTC.

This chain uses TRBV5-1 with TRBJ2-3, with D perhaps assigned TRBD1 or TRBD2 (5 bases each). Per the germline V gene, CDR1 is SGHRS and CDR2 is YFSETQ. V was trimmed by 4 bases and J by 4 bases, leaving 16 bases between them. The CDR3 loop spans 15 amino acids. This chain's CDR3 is CASSLGTTMPDTQYF. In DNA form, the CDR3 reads TGCGCCAGCAGCCTAGGGACCACTATGCCAGATACGCAGTATTTT.

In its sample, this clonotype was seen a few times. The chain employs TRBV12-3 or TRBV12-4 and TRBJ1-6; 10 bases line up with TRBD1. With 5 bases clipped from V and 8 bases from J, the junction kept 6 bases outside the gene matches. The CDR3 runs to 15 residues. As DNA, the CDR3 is TGTGCCAGCAGTCCGAGACAGGGGGCCTATTCACCCCTCCACTTT. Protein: CASSPRQGAYSPLHF.